This T cell receptor beta chain was sequenced during a study of blood T cell repertoires in COVID-19. Study details: Sites in the United States, Italy and Spain provided acute and convalescent COVID-19 samples. The cDNA or gDNA used as material had been derived from T cells, B-cell-depleted T cells, or PBMCs.

Authors' methods: Cell counts per sample came from amplifying reference gene primers. The repertoire was sequenced with immunoSEQ multiplex PCR; TCRdb's copy has only in-frame clones and lacks some. Clone size and the V and J calls come from that table; the DNA yielded D and trimming. The sample includes 250,000 to 350,000 clones, 86% of them seen just once. The CDR3 extends over 15 amino acids. CDR1 SGDLS and CDR2 YYNGEE come from the germline V gene. Between the trimmed V and J ends, which lost 4 bases and 7 bases, there was a span of 17 bases. The source material was peripheral blood. This TCR was recovered from a woman aged 50 to 60 with acute or convalescent COVID-19. The chain links TRBV9 to TRBJ1-4; no reliable D call. The CDR3 sequence: CASSQGGSLGEKLFF. Written as DNA, the CDR3 is TGTGCCAGCAGCCAAGGAGGGTCCTTGGGTGAAAAACTGTTTTTT.